The following is a TCR beta chain sequence with its context. Its antigen remains unidentified. This entry comes from a study of radiation and T cells in renal cell carcinoma. About the study: Nephrectomy followed 15 Gy stereotactic body radiation by 4 weeks. Findings and limits, study-wide: Baseline intratumoral clonotype presence is unknown without pretreatment biopsies. In blood, top tumor clones expanded by 2 weeks, shrinking by 4.

The protocol was immunoSEQ multiplex PCR, while the TCRdb copy is restricted to in-frame clones and leaves out a portion. The table records roughly 150,000 clones, roughly 86% of them present only once. Time point indicated: blood 2 weeks post-SBRT. The treatment denotes: 15 Gy SBRT to primary tumor, nephrectomy 4 weeks later. Blood was sampled at baseline, 2 weeks and 4 weeks after SBRT. Germline V CDR1 and CDR2: LNHDA, SQIVND (reference sequence). The length of the CDR3 is 11 residues. Trimming left V 4 bases short and J 7 bases short, with 8 bases between. The chain is built from TRBV19 and TRBJ2-7; D remains ambiguous. The TCR was taken from a woman between 45 and 60 years old with renal cell carcinoma. The sequences come from blood, collected from a patient whose treatment included radiotherapy and nephrectomy. The CDR3 here is CASSNVEEQYF. The CDR3, as DNA: TGTGCCAGTAGTAACGTGGAGGAGCAGTACTTC.